This T cell receptor beta chain was documented in a study of metastatic and nonmetastatic thyroid tumors. At the level of the study: Across peripheral blood and tumor or nodule tissue samples taken from malignant and benign thyroid patients, the repertoires were compared with one another.

This clone was observed at least ten times. Its specificity is not known. Thyroid surgery took place with no prior treatment in any patient. Germline V gene sequence: CDR1 DFQATT, CDR2 SNEGSKA (reference sequence). The length of the CDR3 is 17 residues. Trimming cost V 1 base and J 0 bases, with 13 bases left between them. Authors' analysis steps: Using the CDR3 differences seen across clinicopathological groups, the authors built a distant-metastasis classifier for papillary thyroid cancer, which was meant to discriminate distant-metastatic patients. TCRdb reprocessed the PCR reads using MiXCR. It is TCRdb's table, rather than the study itself, that gives the V and J calls and clone size. The sample has about 17,000 clones, about 28% seen once. General observations from the study: Patients with malignant thyroid tumors reportedly had significantly higher TCR beta diversity than those with benign nodules, in blood and tumor.

The clonotype originates from a female donor with papillary thyroid cancer or a benign thyroid nodule (not recorded which). Some clones in this sample may be carry-over from other donors' samples. V gene TRBV20-1 combines with J gene TRBJ1-6, with D perhaps matching TRBD1 (5 bases). Source material: tumor tissue. CDR3 DNA: TGCAGTGCTAGAGCGGGACCGCTGCACTCCTATAATTCACCCCTCCACTTT. Amino acid sequence: CSARAGPLHSYNSPLHF.